The present TCR beta chain was sequenced within a study of blood T cell repertoires in COVID-19. The CDR3 extends over 14 amino acids. Germline V gives CDR1 MDHEN, CDR2 SYDVKM. V was trimmed by 1 base and J by 4 bases, leaving 10 bases between them. This clone showed up just once. The assay was immunoSEQ multiplex PCR, and TCRdb's table has in-frame clones only and misses some. The data show over 60,000 clones, roughly 82% seen once. The sample consisted of peripheral blood. The source of this sequence is a man older than 75 with active COVID-19. This chain connects TRBV28 to TRBJ1-1; tentatively, D is TRBD1 (6 bases). In DNA, the CDR3 is TGTGCCAGCAGTTTATTACAGGGATTCACTGAAGCTTTCTTT. Its translation: CASSLLQGFTEAFF.